This T cell receptor (beta chain) came from a study of blood T cell repertoires in COVID-19. At the level of the study: The study counted Cohort 3 donors as recovered given two negative PCRs, clearance, or symptom resolution.

Produced via immunoSEQ multiplex PCR; TCRdb's table is partial and in-frame only. The sample lists under 150,000 clones, under 90% seen once, with roughly 3.9% in the top ten. V lost 5 bases and J 10 bases, leaving 8 bases between the germline ends. CDR1 is SGHVS and CDR2 is FQNEAQ in the germline V gene. This CDR3 contains 10 residues. The sample consisted of PBMCs or T cells enriched from blood (not recorded which). The chain carries TRBV7-8 and TRBJ1-2, with D uncertain. This TCR derives from a man aged 50-60 years in a cohort exposed to, infected with or recovered from COVID-19 (not recorded which). The CDR3 coding sequence is TGTGCCAGCAGCAGGACTGCCTACACCTTC. This codes for CASSRTAYTF.